These T cell receptor beta chains were read from a single sample in a study of T cells in Graves' hyperthyroidism and ophthalmopathy. TCRdb recomputed calls from the multiplex PCR reads with MiXCR, one row per CDR3 protein. Of hundreds of thousands of distinct CDR3 sequences listed, 20% to 25% were seen once; the top ten hold roughly a third. Source material: blood. The source is a man aged 25-45 years with Graves' ophthalmopathy. Each CDR3 is given with its conserved first and last residue. The D gene is left open where the match is weak. Expanded clones are given a class, and other clones once, few, many or no size at all.

cdr3_length,v_call,d_call,clone_size,j_call,cdr3_nt,cdr3_aa
17,TRBV7-2,TRBD1,-,TRBJ2-5,TGTGCCAGCAGGTCCGGGACAGGGGGCGTTTTATTTGAGACCCAGTACTTC,CASRSGTGGVLFETQYF
15,TRBV27,TRBD1,few,TRBJ1-2,TGTGCCAGCAGGGCTAACGGGACAGGGGGCTATGGCTACACCTTC,CASRANGTGGYGYTF
16,TRBV18,TRBD2,many,TRBJ2-5,TGTGCCAGCTCACCGGGACTAGCGGGGGACCAAGAGACCCAGTACTTC,CASSPGLAGDQETQYF
15,TRBV19,-,-,TRBJ1-1,TGTGCCAGTAATTACCTTGGGGGCTTGAACACTGAAGCTTTCTTT,CASNYLGGLNTEAFF
13,TRBV2,-,few,TRBJ2-3,TGTGCCAGCAGTCTACAGTACACAGATACGCAGTATTTT,CASSLQYTDTQYF
15,TRBV19,-,-,TRBJ2-6,TGTGCCAGTAGTGTTACTCTCTCTGGGGCCAACGTCCTGACTTTC,CASSVTLSGANVLTF
14,TRBV15,-,few,TRBJ1-2,TGTGCCACCAGCAGAGGGGGAGGGCTATATGGCTACACCTTC,CATSRGGGLYGYTF
13,TRBV28,-,-,TRBJ2-7,TGTGCCAGCAGTTTCGGGGGAGGCAGCGAGCAGTACTTC,CASSFGGGSEQYF
13,TRBV3-1,-,many,TRBJ2-7,TGTGCCAGCAGCCAAGTAGTCTCCTACGAGCAGTACTTC,CASSQVVSYEQYF
17,TRBV27,TRBD1,few,TRBJ2-3,TGTGCCAGCAGTTTATTGGGCAGGGGGCTTGGTACAGATACGCAGTATTTT,CASSLLGRGLGTDTQYF
11,TRBV30,-,many,TRBJ2-3,TGTGCCTGGAGTGTATCTGATACGCAGTATTTT,CAWSVSDTQYF
14,TRBV13,-,few,TRBJ1-5,TGTGCCAGCAGCTCAGGGTATGGCAATCAGCCCCAGCATTTT,CASSSGYGNQPQHF
13,TRBV30,-,many,TRBJ1-1,TGTGCCTGGAGTGTTGGGGATACCACTGAAGCTTTCTTT,CAWSVGDTTEAFF
16,TRBV20-1,TRBD1,-,TRBJ1-6,TGCAGTGCTAGAAGGAACAGGGGGCGTACCGATTCACCCCTCCACTTT,CSARRNRGRTDSPLHF
18,TRBV20-1,TRBD2,few,TRBJ2-7,TGCAGTGCTAGTAAGCCGGGACTAGCGGGAGGGGATTCCTACGAGCAGTACTTC,CSASKPGLAGGDSYEQYF
17,TRBV7-6,-,few,TRBJ2-5,TGTGCCAGCAGCTTAGAATCGGGAGAGGGACGGTCAGAGACCCAGTACTTC,CASSLESGEGRSETQYF
13,TRBV30,TRBD1,many,TRBJ2-5,TGTGCCTGGAGTTGGACAGGGGAAGAGACCCAGTACTTC,CAWSWTGEETQYF
14,TRBV13,-,-,TRBJ2-1,TGTGCCAGCAGCTTAGTGAGGAGCACGCATGAGCAGTTCTTC,CASSLVRSTHEQFF
15,TRBV11-2,TRBD2,few,TRBJ2-7,TGTGCCAGCAGCCCCATGACTAGCGGAGCCTACGAGCAGTACTTC,CASSPMTSGAYEQYF
15,TRBV20-1,-,few,TRBJ1-2,TGCAGTGCTAGAGATAGGGGGGGGCCCGACTATGACTACACCTTC,CSARDRGGPDYDYTF
19,TRBV14,TRBD2,few,TRBJ2-2,TGTGCCAGCAGCCACACCTGGCCGGGACTAGCGTCGAACACCGGGGAGCTGTTTTTT,CASSHTWPGLASNTGELFF
13,TRBV6-5,-,many,TRBJ1-2,TGTGCCAGCAGTTACTCGGGCCCCTATGGCTACACCTTC,CASSYSGPYGYTF
14,TRBV7-2,-,-,TRBJ1-6,TGTGCCAGCAGCTTAGAAGGGGGTGGAAAACCCCTCCACTTT,CASSLEGGGKPLHF
15,TRBV6-2/TRBV6-3,TRBD2,-,TRBJ2-3,TGTGCCAGCAGTTACTCTGGGACTAGCAGAGATACGCAGTATTTT,CASSYSGTSRDTQYF
12,TRBV29-1,-,once,TRBJ1-2,TGCAGCGTTGACAGGGAGGGCTATGGCTACACCTTC,CSVDREGYGYTF
14,TRBV5-1,-,many,TRBJ1-3,TGCGCCAGCAGCCCGGGATCGATCGGAAACACCATATATTTT,CASSPGSIGNTIYF
17,TRBV6-1,TRBD2,few,TRBJ2-3,TGTGCCAGCAGCCCTGCGGGACTAGCGGGAGGCACAGATACGCAGTATTTT,CASSPAGLAGGTDTQYF
17,TRBV18,TRBD2,many,TRBJ2-1,TGTGCCAGCAGCCCTCCGGGACTAGCGGGAGGGTACAATGAGCAGTTCTTC,CASSPPGLAGGYNEQFF
15,TRBV27,-,-,TRBJ2-2,TGTGCCAGTAGACCCCAAGGGAATAACGCCGGGGAGCTGTTTTTT,CASRPQGNNAGELFF
14,TRBV5-1,-,many,TRBJ2-3,TGCGCCAGCAGCTTGGAAGGGAACACAGATACGCAGTATTTT,CASSLEGNTDTQYF
14,TRBV15,-,-,TRBJ2-1,TGTGCCACCAGCAGACCCACCCTGGGGAATGAGCAGTTCTTC,CATSRPTLGNEQFF
15,TRBV4-1,-,many,TRBJ1-5,TGCGCCAGCAGCCAAGATCGGACTGGCAATCAGCCCCAGCATTTT,CASSQDRTGNQPQHF
15,TRBV7-3,-,many,TRBJ2-3,TGTGCCAGCAGCCCTACCGGGACGGTAACAGATACGCAGTATTTT,CASSPTGTVTDTQYF
13,TRBV24-1,TRBD1,few,TRBJ2-1,TGTGCCACCCGAAGACAGGGCGGCAATGAGCAGTTCTTC,CATRRQGGNEQFF
15,TRBV30,-,many,TRBJ1-1,TGTGCCTGGATATGGCCGGTTGATATGAACACTGAAGCTTTCTTT,CAWIWPVDMNTEAFF
15,TRBV5-1,TRBD1,many,TRBJ2-7,TGCGCCAGCAGCTTTCGACAGGGGCCCTCCGGCGAGCAGTACTTC,CASSFRQGPSGEQYF
16,TRBV6-6,-,few,TRBJ2-5,TGTGCCAGCAGTTACTTCTCAGGGAGGATCCAAGAGACCCAGTACTTC,CASSYFSGRIQETQYF
16,TRBV20-1,TRBD2,-,TRBJ2-7,TGCAGTGCTAGAGATGGATTCAGACTAGCGGACTACGAGCAGTACTTC,CSARDGFRLADYEQYF
12,TRBV7-9,-,few,TRBJ1-1,TGTGCCAGCAGCAGAGGGGCTGAGGGAGCTTTCTTT,CASSRGAEGAFF
15,TRBV10-3,-,-,TRBJ2-1,TGTGCCATCAGTGAGTCTAGCGAAGTCCACAATGAGCAGTTCTTC,CAISESSEVHNEQFF
16,TRBV13,TRBD2,-,TRBJ2-3,TGTGCCAGCAGCTTCACTAGCGCCCCTAGCACAGATACGCAGTATTTT,CASSFTSAPSTDTQYF
17,TRBV28,TRBD2,-,TRBJ2-1,TGTGCCACCACCGGGACTAGCGGGAGTAGCTCCTACAATGAGCAGTTCTTC,CATTGTSGSSSYNEQFF
14,TRBV7-9,-,-,TRBJ2-1,TGCGCCAGCAGCCCCCGTCAGGGTGGCAATGAGCAGTTCTTC,CASSPRQGGNEQFF
18,TRBV20-1,TRBD2,many,TRBJ2-1,TGCAGTGCTAGAGGTGAAGGTCGACTAGCGATCTTCGCTAATGAGCAGTTCTTC,CSARGEGRLAIFANEQFF
15,TRBV3-1,-,many,TRBJ2-5,TGTGCCAGCAGGCCATTTCAGGGGCGACAAGAGACCCAGTACTTC,CASRPFQGRQETQYF
13,TRBV12-3/TRBV12-4,-,-,TRBJ2-7,TGTGCCAGCTCGACAGCCATACACTACGAGCAGTACTTC,CASSTAIHYEQYF
23,TRBV20-1,-,once,TRBJ1-5,TGCAGTGCCTTACCCGCCCCGAGGCTACCACCTAGAGGGGGGATTAATAGCAATCAGCCCCAGCATTTT,CSALPAPRLPPRGGINSNQPQHF
13,TRBV2,-,many,TRBJ1-6,TGTGCCAGCAATTACGGAGATAATTCACCCCTCCACTTT,CASNYGDNSPLHF
16,TRBV28,-,-,TRBJ2-3,TGTGCCAGCAGTTTATACAGGCAGACTAGCACAGATACGCAGTATTTT,CASSLYRQTSTDTQYF
14,TRBV11-2,TRBD2,-,TRBJ2-1,TGTGCCAGCAGCTTTCTAGCGGATGACAATGAGCAGTTCTTC,CASSFLADDNEQFF
15,TRBV4-3,-,-,TRBJ2-7,TGCGCCAGCAGCCAAGATCGCCAGAATGGTTACGAGCAGTACTTC,CASSQDRQNGYEQYF
14,TRBV12-3/TRBV12-4,-,few,TRBJ1-1,TGTGCCAGCAGTTTTTCAGATTCGAACACTGAAGCTTTCTTT,CASSFSDSNTEAFF
16,TRBV20-1,-,-,TRBJ1-5,TGCAGTGCTAGGAAGACGGGGGGTCGGGGCAATCAGCCCCAGCATTTT,CSARKTGGRGNQPQHF